Following are 11 T cell receptor beta chains from one sample sequenced in a study of blood T cell repertoires in COVID-19. Clones were sequenced by immunoSEQ multiplex PCR, and TCRdb holds only the in-frame ones, with some missing. Counted here are around 460,000 clones, about 90% occurring once; the ten biggest clones make up approximately 0.92%. Sequencing was performed on peripheral blood. The receptor set was obtained from a man younger than 30 with COVID-19, enrolled during active disease.

This chain links TRBV11-2 with TRBJ1-1; D remains ambiguous. The CDR3 consists of 13 residues. V lost 4 bases to trimming and J lost 1 base, with 7 bases between them. Germline CDR1 and CDR2: SGHAT and FQNNGV. The CDR3 loop reads CASSSQRNTEAFF. CDR3 in DNA: TGTGCCAGCAGCTCTCAGCGGAACACTGAAGCTTTCTTT.

This chain links TRBV4-2 with TRBJ2-5; 10 positions match TRBD2. V gave up 4 bases and J gave up 5 bases; unmatched junction bases: 4. CDR3 length: 14 amino acids. Germline CDR1 reads LGHNA; CDR2 reads YNFKEQ. The CDR3 DNA is TGTGCCAGCAGCCGTCAACTAGCGGGGGAGACCCAGTACTTC. Translated, it gives CASSRQLAGETQYF.

V gene TRBV11-2 combines with J gene TRBJ2-7; 7 bases agree with TRBD1. V gave up 5 bases and J gave up 4 bases; unmatched junction bases: 8. The CDR3 is made up of 14 amino acids. Germline CDR1 and CDR2: SGHAT and FQNNGV. The CDR3, as DNA: TGTGCCAGCAGCGATCACAGGGGTCTTTACGAGCAGTACTTC. Translating it yields CASSDHRGLYEQYF.

This chain links TRBV5-6 with TRBJ2-6; tentatively, D is TRBD1 (6 bases). Trimming removed 7 bases from V and 0 bases from J, with 17 bases in between. The CDR3 extends over 17 amino acids. CDR1 and CDR2 from the germline V gene are SGHDT and YYEEEE. CDR3 region: CASSRGQTSSGANVLTF. In DNA, the CDR3 is TGTGCCAGCTCAAGAGGACAGACCAGCTCTGGGGCCAACGTCCTGACTTTC.

The chain couples TRBV9 to TRBJ2-3; 7 nucleotides agree with TRBD2. The V gene end was trimmed by 3 bases and the J gene end by 2 bases; junction bases not matched to a gene: 3. The CDR3 is 14 amino acids. Germline CDR1 and CDR2: SGDLS and YYNGEE. CDR3: CASSGEGSTDTQYF. As DNA, the CDR3 is TGTGCCAGCAGCGGGGAGGGCTCCACAGATACGCAGTATTTT.

The rearrangement joins TRBV9 to TRBJ1-2; D possibly corresponds to TRBD1 (5 bases). Germline V CDR1 and CDR2: SGDLS, YYNGEE. V lost 4 bases and J lost 6, with 19 bases in between. The CDR3 is 15 amino acids. The chain's CDR3 is CASSPPTPGVHGYTF. DNA of the CDR3: TGTGCCAGCAGCCCGCCGACACCGGGGGTCCATGGCTACACCTTC.

The gene calls are TRBV30 and TRBJ1-5, with TRBD1 identical over 10 bases. The germline V gene encodes CDR1 GTSNPN and CDR2 SVGIG (reference sequence). The CDR3 contains 15 residues. Trimming cost V 0 bases and J 4 bases; bases outside gene matches: 3. This CDR3 is CAWSVTGGPNQPQHF. Written as DNA, the CDR3 is TGTGCCTGGAGTGTGACAGGGGGCCCGAATCAGCCCCAGCATTTT.

The chain is built from TRBV6-5 and TRBJ2-4; maybe TRBD1 (7 bases). The ends were cut back, 6 bases at V and 6 bases at J, with 15 bases in the middle. Looked up from germline, CDR1 is MNHEY and CDR2 is SVGAGI. This CDR3 is built from 14 residues. CDR3: CASSSGGNPNIQYF. The CDR3 DNA is TGTGCCAGCAGCTCAGGGGGGAACCCAAACATTCAGTACTTC.

The chain combines TRBV5-4 with TRBJ2-3, with a possible D match to TRBD1 (5 bases). Trimming took 1 base from V and 1 from J, leaving 7 bases between them. Germline CDR1 SGHNT, CDR2 YYREEE (reference sequence). This CDR3 has 14 amino acids. Here the CDR3 reads CASSLKGGTDTQYF. CDR3 DNA: TGTGCCAGCAGCTTGAAAGGGGGCACAGATACGCAGTATTTT.

The rearrangement joins TRBV5-1 to TRBJ2-3; D is uncertain. The germline gives CDR1 SGHRS, CDR2 YFSETQ. Trimming shortened V by 3 bases and J by 4 bases, and 12 bases separated the two germline ends. This CDR3 comprises 14 residues. This CDR3 is CASSSLPIADTQYF. As DNA, the CDR3 is TGCGCCAGCAGCTCATTACCGATAGCAGATACGCAGTATTTT.

This clone was counted between two and nine times. V gene TRBV25-1 combines with J gene TRBJ2-1; 9 bases fit TRBD2. This CDR3 has 15 amino acids. CDR1 is MGHDK, CDR2 SYGVNS, per germline. Losses at the gene ends were 6 bases for V and 8 bases for J; bases not matched to a gene: 11. The CDR3 region has the DNA TGTGCCAGCAGCCCTAGCGGGACGGGGTTCGATGAGCAGTTCTTC. It translates to CASSPSGTGFDEQFF.